The 26 T cell receptor beta chains listed next were all sequenced from one sample in a study of OX40 agonist ivuxolimab in advanced cancers. Assay: immunoSEQ multiplex PCR; the TCRdb copy retains only in-frame clones and omits some. The repertoire holds about 64,000 clones, with approximately 88% as singletons. The sequences come from CD4+ or CD8+ T cells sorted from blood, collected in a trial of the OX40 agonist ivuxolimab. The receptors here all came from an adult with an advanced solid tumor such as melanoma, head and neck, liver or kidney cancer.

The chain carries TRBV10-3 and TRBJ2-7; a weak D match, TRBD1 (7 bases). The CDR3 contains 14 residues. Germline assignment: CDR1 ENHRY and CDR2 SYGVKD. Trimming cost V 3 bases and J 3 bases, with 12 bases left between them. The CDR3 loop reads CAISDQGGNYEQYF. In DNA, the CDR3 is TGTGCCATCAGTGATCAGGGGGGAAACTACGAGCAGTACTTC.

The chain carries TRBV14 and TRBJ2-2; no reliable D call. Germline V gene lookup returns CDR1 SGHDN and CDR2 FVKESK. CDR3 length equals 13 residues. V shed 10 bases and J shed 1 base, with 10 bases lying between them. Here the CDR3 DNA reads TGTGCCATCCAGAGAGAGAACACCGGGGAGCTGTTTTTT. It yields the protein CAIQRENTGELFF.

The V gene is TRBV6-5, the J gene TRBJ2-1, with D uncertain. The germline CDR1 and CDR2 sequences are MNHEY and SVGAGI. Deletions cut 0 bases from V and 7 bases from J, with 7 bases between. The CDR3 sequence is 13 residues long. This CDR3 reads CASSYSNANEQFF. In DNA form, the CDR3 reads TGTGCCAGCAGTTACTCGAATGCAAATGAGCAGTTCTTC.

CDR3 in amino acids: CASSQGLAGDGAQYF. CDR3 coding DNA: TGCGCCAGCAGCCAAGGGCTAGCGGGGGATGGGGCCCAGTACTTC. The chain uses TRBV4-3 and TRBJ2-5, with 10 bases that match TRBD2. Germline loops: CDR1 LGHNA, CDR2 YSLEER. The CDR3 is 15 amino acids. Trimming took 1 base from V and 9 from J; bases not matched to a gene: 8.

The chain is built from TRBV19 and TRBJ2-1; 9 bases align to TRBD2. The CDR3 has 15 residues. J was trimmed by 2 bases and V by 5 bases; bases with no gene match: 4. Germline CDR1 LNHDA, CDR2 SQIVND (reference sequence). The CDR3 DNA reads as TGTGCCAGTAGTTACGCTAGCGGGGCCTACAATGAGCAGTTCTTC. It encodes CASSYASGAYNEQFF.

This rearrangement joins TRBV4-1 to TRBJ2-1; a possible D gene is TRBD2 (5 bases). The CDR3 is made up of 17 amino acids. Deletions cut 4 bases from V and 1 base from J, with 17 bases between. Germline lookup yields CDR1 MGHRA and CDR2 YSYEKL. This CDR3 reads CASSPTTPSLSYNEQFF. DNA for the CDR3: TGCGCCAGCAGCCCGACTACGCCCTCACTTTCCTACAATGAGCAGTTCTTC.

The chain is built from TRBV27 and TRBJ1-6; unclear D gene. Germline-derived CDR1 and CDR2 are MNHEY and SMNVEV (reference sequence). The CDR3 has 18 residues. Trimming took 2 bases from V and 0 from J, leaving 14 bases between them. The DNA of the CDR3 is TGTGCCAGCAGTTTACGGGCCGTGGGGAGCTCCTATAATTCACCCCTCCACTTT. It translates to CASSLRAVGSSYNSPLHF.

The chain combines TRBV5-1 with TRBJ2-7; 7 bases are shared with TRBD2. This CDR3 is 15 amino acids long. The germline V gene encodes CDR1 SGHRS and CDR2 YFSETQ. Losses at the gene ends were 4 bases for V and 4 bases for J; bases not matched to a gene: 11. CDR3 loop: CASSLDGSGLYEQYF. CDR3 nucleotide sequence: TGCGCCAGCAGCCTGGATGGTAGCGGGCTATACGAGCAGTACTTC.

The genes are TRBV2 and TRBJ2-5; 9 bases match TRBD2. J gave up 5 bases and V 6 bases, and 10 bases lay outside the gene matches. This CDR3 region has 15 residues. The germline V gene encodes CDR1 SNHLY and CDR2 FYNNEI. Here the CDR3 reads CASSYQRGRGETQYF. The CDR3, as DNA: TGTGCCAGCAGCTATCAGCGCGGGAGGGGGGAGACCCAGTACTTC.

This chain connects TRBV5-1 to TRBJ2-7; TRBD2 is a possible D gene (6 bases). CDR3 length: 16 amino acids. V lost 0 bases and J lost 3, with 16 bases in between. Germline V gene sequence: CDR1 SGHRS, CDR2 YFSETQ. CDR3 nucleotides: TGCGCCAGCAGCTTGGGGTGGGGTAGCGGTGACTACGAGCAGTACTTC. This sequence encodes CASSLGWGSGDYEQYF.

V gene TRBV30 combines with J gene TRBJ2-1, with a possible D match to TRBD2 (6 bases). V shed 0 bases and J shed 2 bases, with 8 bases lying between them. CDR3 size: 14 residues. Germline-derived CDR1 and CDR2 are GTSNPN and SVGIG (reference sequence). The CDR3 reads CAWSVAGAYNEQFF. The CDR3, as DNA: TGTGCCTGGAGTGTAGCGGGCGCCTACAATGAGCAGTTCTTC. Together with reference TRBV30 and TRBJ2-1, the CDR3 gives the full variable domain: SQTIHQWPATLVQPVGSPLSLECTVEGTSNPNLYWYRQAAGRGLQLLFYSVGIGQISSEVPQNLSASRPQDRQFILSSKKLLLSDSGFYLCAWSVAGAYNEQFFGPGTRLTVL.

This sequence joins TRBV7-9 and TRBJ1-2, with no clear D. The V and J ends lost 5 bases and 4 bases respectively, with 14 bases between them. The CDR3 covers 14 residues. Germline V gene sequence: CDR1 SEHNR, CDR2 FQNEAQ (reference sequence). CDR3 residues: CASSQLDRFYGYTF. CDR3 nucleotides: TGTGCCAGCAGCCAACTAGACCGATTCTATGGCTACACCTTC.

A word on this clone: It is likely a read error, because the conserved phenylalanine at the end of the CDR3 is missing. The V and J genes are TRBV10-3 and TRBJ1-2; maybe TRBD1 (5 bases). V was trimmed by 5 bases and J by 9 bases, leaving 13 bases between them. CDR3 length: 12 residues. The V gene's germline CDR1 is ENHRY and CDR2 SYGVKD. The DNA of the CDR3 is TGTGCCATCAGTTGGGACTCTTCTAGCTACACCCTC. This encodes CAISWDSSSYTL.

The chain uses TRBV30 and TRBJ2-1; 8 bases match TRBD1. CDR1 GTSNPN and CDR2 SVGIG come from the germline V gene (reference sequence). The CDR3 extends over 11 amino acids. This CDR3 is CAWQGAIEQFF. DNA of the CDR3: TGTGCGTGGCAGGGGGCGATTGAGCAGTTCTTC.

V gene TRBV10-3 combines with J gene TRBJ1-2; D is unclear. V was pared by 0 bases and J by 4 bases, with 18 bases between. This CDR3 spans 17 amino acids. Germline CDR1 ENHRY, CDR2 SYGVKD. CDR3 in DNA: TGTGCCATCAGTGAGTCTATGGTCGGGGAGCGCGGCTATGGCTACACCTTC. Protein sequence: CAISESMVGERGYGYTF.

The rearrangement links TRBV2 to TRBJ2-5; D is possibly TRBD1 (6 bases). The V gene's germline CDR1 is SNHLY and CDR2 FYNNEI. V lost 8 bases and J 2 bases, leaving 12 bases between the germline ends. The CDR3 loop spans 13 amino acids. For the CDR3, the DNA is TGTGCCAGCGGACGGGACACACAAGAGACCCAGTACTTC. Its protein is CASGRDTQETQYF.

The rearrangement uses TRBV5-4 and TRBJ2-5; D is unresolved. Germline V gene lookup returns CDR1 SGHNT and CDR2 YYREEE (reference sequence). The CDR3 extends over 14 amino acids. V dropped 0 bases and J dropped 0 bases, with 6 bases sitting between them. This CDR3 reads CASSLGWNQETQYF. The CDR3 bases are TGTGCCAGCAGCTTGGGGTGGAACCAAGAGACCCAGTACTTC.

V usage is TRBV28 and J usage is TRBJ1-2; D possibly corresponds to TRBD1 (6 bases). CDR1 and CDR2 from the germline V gene are MDHEN and SYDVKM. The CDR3 runs to 15 residues. V lost 5 bases and J lost 0, with 13 bases in between. DNA of the CDR3: TGTGCCAGCAGTCCTTGGACAGCCTCTAACTATGGCTACACCTTC. This translates into CASSPWTASNYGYTF.

The chain joins TRBV4-3 to TRBJ2-3; no clear D. CDR1 and CDR2 from the germline V gene are LGHNA and YSLEER. Trimming shortened V by 1 base and J by 1 base, and 3 bases separated the two germline ends. CDR3 length: 13 residues. The CDR3 loop is CASSQVGTDTQYF. The CDR3 DNA sequence: TGCGCCAGCAGCCAAGTCGGCACAGATACGCAGTATTTT.

The J gene is TRBJ2-3, the V gene TRBV27; D unresolved. Germline values: CDR1 MNHEY, CDR2 SMNVEV (reference sequence). V lost 0 bases to trimming and J lost 1 base, with 2 bases between them. CDR3 size: 13 residues. This CDR3 is CASSLSGTDTQYF. The CDR3, as DNA: TGTGCCAGCAGTTTATCAGGCACAGATACGCAGTATTTT.

The chain carries TRBV10-3 and TRBJ1-1, with D perhaps matching TRBD1 (6 bases). This CDR3 contains 14 residues. V was trimmed by 7 bases and J by 1 base, leaving 13 bases between them. Per the germline V gene, CDR1 is ENHRY and CDR2 is SYGVKD. The CDR3 region has the DNA TGTGCCATCACCGGCCAACAGGGGAACACTGAAGCTTTCTTT. It is translated as CAITGQQGNTEAFF.

The chain is built from TRBV6-5 and TRBJ2-1; D uncertain. The germline V gene has CDR1 MNHEY and CDR2 SVGAGI. There are 16 residues in the CDR3. V was cut by 3 bases and J by 0 bases, with 12 bases left in between. In DNA form, the CDR3 reads TGTGCCAGCAGTTATTCGAACGTGGCCTCCTACAATGAGCAGTTCTTC. Amino acids: CASSYSNVASYNEQFF.

CDR3 region: CASSLAQGIREKLFF. CDR3 nucleotide sequence: TGTGCCAGCAGCTTAGCGCAGGGAATTAGAGAAAAACTGTTTTTT. The chain recombines TRBV7-9 with TRBJ1-4; possible D gene TRBD1, 5 bases. Germline CDR1 SEHNR, CDR2 FQNEAQ (reference sequence). Trimming cost V 0 bases and J 8 bases, with 13 bases left between them. The CDR3 is 15 amino acids.

The J gene is TRBJ2-5, the V gene TRBV4-2; 9 bases agree with TRBD2. The trim removed 4 bases at V and 4 bases at J, leaving 4 bases unmatched. The CDR3 has 14 amino acids. CDR1 and CDR2 (germline): LGHNA, YNFKEQ. The CDR3 DNA reads as TGTGCCAGCAGCCCCGCAGCGGGAGGAGAGACCCAGTACTTC. Translated: CASSPAAGGETQYF.

This sequence joins TRBV6-6 and TRBJ1-5, with 9 bases fitting TRBD1. This CDR3 has 13 residues. V lost 4 bases to trimming and J lost 6 bases; unmatched junction nucleotides: 1. Germline CDR1 reads MNHNY; CDR2 reads SVGAGI (reference sequence). The CDR3 nucleotides are TGTGCCAGCAGTTCGACAGGGGGTCAGCCCCAGCATTTT. As protein: CASSSTGGQPQHF.

This clone was found a few times. The DNA of the CDR3 is TGTGCCAGCGGGTTATTGGGAGTTGAGACCCAGTACTTC. The encoded protein is CASGLLGVETQYF. This chain joins TRBV11-2 and TRBJ2-5; the D gene is possibly TRBD2 (5 bases). Trimming cost V 8 bases and J 5 bases, with 15 bases left between them. The CDR3 contains 13 residues. CDR1 and CDR2 from the germline V gene are SGHAT and FQNNGV.